This T cell receptor (beta chain) was captured in a study of T cell changes during pregnancy in multiple sclerosis (dated by TCRdb to about 2019). Background on the whole study: The study looked at changes in the T cell repertoire across pregnancy in women with multiple sclerosis.

According to the germline V gene, CDR1 reads SGHTA and CDR2 reads FQGTGA. The junction shows trimming of 3 bases on V and 4 bases on J, plus 4 bases between the germline ends. The CDR3 spans 13 residues, from the cysteine through the phenylalanine. The sequence is cut down to CDR3 DNA, 39 bases in frame from base 1. A word on this clone: No antigen is known for it. Within one base of it there is no much larger clone, and no base qualities were kept.

Receptor amplification or capture employed the immunoSEQ multiplex PCR assay. TCRdb holds this immuneACCESS table with in-frame rearrangements only. Some clones are missing; in checked studies, unresolved V genes explain under half, and the rest has no known cause. This sample lists over 65,000 clones; about 89% were detected once. Of the sample, 0.86% is held by the ten largest clones. Material: peripheral blood, obtained in the second trimester of pregnancy. The chain is assembled from TRBV7-3 and TRBJ2-6; the D gene assignment is ambiguous. The clonotype originates from a female donor with multiple sclerosis, enrolled in a pregnancy study. The nucleotides are TGTGCCAGCAGCTTTGGCGGGGCCAACGTCCTGACTTTC. Translated, this is CASSFGGANVLTF.